Shown below are 8 T cell receptor beta chains from a single sample sequenced in a study of cytomegalovirus exposure and HLA in healthy donors (dated by TCRdb to the late 2010s). The library was made by the immunoSEQ multiplex PCR assay. For the multiplex PCR, a mixture combining 60 forward primers for TCR Vbeta segments and 13 reverse primers for TCR Jbeta segments was used. TCRdb re-hosts the immuneACCESS table, in-frame sequences only. Its copies lack some clones; in the studies checked, an unresolved V gene accounts for under half of them, and the cause for the rest is not known. The sample data list about 190,000 clones, and roughly four fifths of these were observed just once. The ten biggest clones cover more than 1.5% of the sample. Input material: PBMCs. The receptors were sampled from a man between 18 and 29 years old in good health and CMV-seronegative.

Comment on this clone: Additional DNA sequences in this sample encode the identical CDR3. The chain is built from TRBV4-1 and TRBJ2-7, with TRBD2 identical over 14 bases. Germline loops: CDR1 MGHRA, CDR2 YSYEKL. The CDR3 totals 16 residues. With V trimmed by 4 bases and J by 2 bases, 4 bases remained unmatched. The CDR3 here is CASSPPGLAGAYEQYF. The CDR3 region has the DNA TGCGCCAGCAGCCCTCCGGGACTAGCGGGGGCCTACGAGCAGTACTTC.

This chain joins TRBV10-3 and TRBJ2-1; no clear D. This CDR3 contains 15 residues. Germline CDR1 ENHRY, CDR2 SYGVKD. Trimming took 4 bases from V and 4 from J, leaving 14 bases between them. The CDR3 loop reads CAISAQFGGYNEQFF. CDR3 DNA sequence: TGTGCCATCAGTGCACAATTCGGCGGATACAATGAGCAGTTCTTC.

The V call is TRBV23-1, the J call TRBJ2-7; possibly TRBD1 for D (6 bases). TRBV23-1 is labeled an ORF, and its function is uncertain. This CDR3 comprises 15 residues. The V and J ends lost 0 bases and 4 bases respectively, with 13 bases between them. The CDR3 DNA reads as TGCGCCAGCAGTCAATCTCCGGGACACTATTACGAGCAGTACTTC. This sequence encodes CASSQSPGHYYEQYF.

This chain uses TRBV7-9 with TRBJ1-1, with D possibly being TRBD1 (5 bases). Germline V gene sequence: CDR1 SEHNR, CDR2 FQNEAQ (reference sequence). The CDR3 is 13 amino acids. Trimming removed 5 bases at V and 7 bases at J, with 14 bases between. CDR3 residues: CASSGGTYVEAFF. The CDR3 region has the DNA TGTGCCAGCAGCGGCGGGACGTACGTTGAAGCTTTCTTT.

The chain recombines TRBV29-1 with TRBJ1-1, with a tentative D call TRBD1 (6 bases). V was cut by 4 bases and J by 2 bases, with 14 bases left in between. The CDR3 extends over 14 amino acids. In germline, CDR1 is SQVTM, CDR2 ANQGSEA. As DNA, the CDR3 is TGCAGCGTTGTGGCCCGACAGGCTAACACTGAAGCTTTCTTT. Protein: CSVVARQANTEAFF.

This clone was seen a single time. The V gene is TRBV5-1, the J gene TRBJ2-5; possibly TRBD2 for D (6 bases). The CDR3 covers 15 residues. The V and J ends lost 0 bases and 2 bases respectively, with 11 bases between them. Germline V gives CDR1 SGHRS, CDR2 YFSETQ. CDR3 sequence (DNA): TGCGCCAGCAGCTTGGCAGGGACTTTACAAGAGACCCAGTACTTC. Translated, it gives CASSLAGTLQETQYF.

This rearrangement joins TRBV4-2 to TRBJ2-3; 11 bases map to TRBD2. The CDR3 has 16 amino acids. V lost 3 bases and J lost 1; bases outside the gene matches: 3. Per the germline V gene, CDR1 is LGHNA and CDR2 is YNFKEQ. The CDR3 sequence: CASSHEGLAGTDTQYF. The DNA for the CDR3 is TGTGCCAGCAGCCACGAGGGACTAGCGGGCACAGATACGCAGTATTTT.

CDR3 loop: CASSTGTHNEQFF. CDR3 DNA sequence: TGTGCCAGCAGTACCGGGACTCACAATGAGCAGTTCTTC. The V call is TRBV6-4, the J call TRBJ2-1; perhaps TRBD2 as D (6 bases). The CDR3 runs 13 residues. Germline CDR1 and CDR2: MRHNA and SNTAGT. V was cut by 5 bases and J by 5 bases, with 10 bases left in between.